This entry concerns a single TCR beta chain. The sample originates from a study of blood T cell repertoires in COVID-19. In terms of age and location, participants ranged from about 18 to 90 years and lived in roughly 22 US areas. Data came from immunoSEQ multiplex PCR; TCRdb stores just in-frame clones and leaves some out. In the table there are about 220,000 clones, 75% to 90% of which are singletons. CDR1 and CDR2 from the germline V gene are SNHLY and FYNNEI. The CDR3 contains 13 residues. Trimming removed 6 bases from V and 8 bases from J; junction bases left unmatched: 6. The TCR was taken from a woman aged 18-29 years in a cohort exposed to, infected with or recovered from COVID-19 (not recorded which). The sample consisted of PBMCs or T cells enriched from blood (not recorded which). This chain joins TRBV2 and TRBJ1-2; the match to TRBD1 covers 10 bases. The CDR3 region is CASSLDRGQGYTF. The CDR3 DNA reads TGTGCCAGCAGCCTAGACAGGGGGCAAGGCTACACCTTC.